The subject of this entry is one T cell receptor beta chain. Produced via immunoSEQ multiplex PCR; TCRdb's table is partial and in-frame only. The table has around 70,000 clones, 90% seen once. The data originate from a study of cytotoxic CD8 clonotypes in ibrutinib-treated CLL. The CDR3 is 15 amino acids. V lost 3 bases to trimming and J lost 4 bases, with 14 bases between them. Germline assignment: CDR1 SGDLS and CDR2 YYNGEE. This receptor was taken from a human donor with chronic lymphocytic leukemia. Sequenced material: PBMCs, taken after 12 months of ibrutinib treatment. The rearrangement links TRBV9 to TRBJ2-1; D is perhaps TRBD2 (5 bases). CDR3 residues: CASSARSGTYNEQFF. CDR3 coding DNA: TGTGCCAGCAGCGCAAGGAGCGGAACATACAATGAGCAGTTCTTC.